A selection of T cell receptor beta chains follows, all from one sample in a study of CXCR3-negative and CXCR3-positive naive CD8 T cells. TCRdb derives one entry per CDR3 protein from the 5' RACE reads, leaving out DNA. The sample table sets out approximately 59,000 distinct CDR3 sequences. What was sequenced was naive CXCR3+ CD8+ T cells from blood. The receptors originated from a human donor in good health. Some clones in this sample may be carry-over from other donors' samples. CDR3s include the opening cysteine and the closing phenylalanine or tryptophan.

V gene	J gene	CDR3 protein
TRBV7-9	TRBJ2-2	CASSPDTGELFF
TRBV6-2/TRBV6-3	TRBJ1-1	CASSYLWTVEAFF
TRBV4-3	TRBJ2-6	CASSQDGGAGANVLTF
TRBV29-1	TRBJ2-5	CSVEDQRGGLETQYF
TRBV29-1	TRBJ2-7	CSVEEGNYEQYF
TRBV24-1	TRBJ2-2	CATSHGLGETGELFF
TRBV19	TRBJ2-3	CASKDSGTDTQYF
TRBV4-3	TRBJ2-7	CASSQDSGANEQYF
TRBV7-8	TRBJ2-5	CASSLRDLETQYF
TRBV28	TRBJ2-2	CASSFSPGWASGYTGELFF
TRBV7-9	TRBJ1-1	CASSLSRTGEAFF
TRBV12-3/TRBV12-4	TRBJ1-2	CASNGPSGYGYTF
TRBV14	TRBJ1-1	CASSQVSLVSLGTEAFF
TRBV2	TRBJ2-7	CASSEGPGHLYEQYF
TRBV5-1	TRBJ1-2	CASTIGRDGLEGDYGYTF
TRBV6-6	TRBJ1-5	CASSPLDGINQPQHF
TRBV12-3/TRBV12-4	TRBJ2-1	CASTPAPGNQQFF
TRBV12-3/TRBV12-4	TRBJ1-2	CASSLGGGYTF
TRBV15	TRBJ1-1	CATSRDEAAVPAFF
TRBV4-2	TRBJ2-7	CASRPTGTSGVYEQYF
TRBV29-1	TRBJ2-3	CSVEEISDTQYF
TRBV7-2	TRBJ1-5	CASSLAAGRGNQPQHF